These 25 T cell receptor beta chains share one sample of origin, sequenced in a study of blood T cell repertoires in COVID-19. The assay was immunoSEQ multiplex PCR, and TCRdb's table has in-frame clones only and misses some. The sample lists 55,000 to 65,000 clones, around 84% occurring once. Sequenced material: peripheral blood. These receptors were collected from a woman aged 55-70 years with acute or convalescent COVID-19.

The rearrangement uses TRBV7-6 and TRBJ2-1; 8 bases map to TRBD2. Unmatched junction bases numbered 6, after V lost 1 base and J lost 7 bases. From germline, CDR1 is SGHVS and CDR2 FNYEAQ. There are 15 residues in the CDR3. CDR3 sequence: CASSLVSGGKNEQFF. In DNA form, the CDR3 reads TGTGCCAGCAGCTTAGTGAGCGGGGGAAAGAATGAGCAGTTCTTC.

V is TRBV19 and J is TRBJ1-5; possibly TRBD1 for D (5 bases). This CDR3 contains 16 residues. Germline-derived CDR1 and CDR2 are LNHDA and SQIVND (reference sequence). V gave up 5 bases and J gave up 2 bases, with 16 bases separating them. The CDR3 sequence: CASSLGGGKGNQPQHF. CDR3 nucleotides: TGTGCCAGTAGTTTGGGCGGGGGGAAAGGCAATCAGCCCCAGCATTTT.

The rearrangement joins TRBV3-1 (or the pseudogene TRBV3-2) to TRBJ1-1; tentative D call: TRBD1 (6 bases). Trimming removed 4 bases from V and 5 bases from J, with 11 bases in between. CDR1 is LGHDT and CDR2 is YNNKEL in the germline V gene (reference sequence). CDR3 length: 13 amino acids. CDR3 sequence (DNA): TGTGCCAGCAGCCTGTCCAGGGGAACTGAAGCTTTCTTT. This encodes CASSLSRGTEAFF.

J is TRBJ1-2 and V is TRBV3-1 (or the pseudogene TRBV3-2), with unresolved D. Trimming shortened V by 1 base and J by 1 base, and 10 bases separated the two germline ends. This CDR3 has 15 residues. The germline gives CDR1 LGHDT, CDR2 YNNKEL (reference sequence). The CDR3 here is CASSQGSGLNYGYTF. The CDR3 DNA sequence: TGTGCCAGCAGCCAAGGGTCAGGACTTAACTATGGCTACACCTTC.

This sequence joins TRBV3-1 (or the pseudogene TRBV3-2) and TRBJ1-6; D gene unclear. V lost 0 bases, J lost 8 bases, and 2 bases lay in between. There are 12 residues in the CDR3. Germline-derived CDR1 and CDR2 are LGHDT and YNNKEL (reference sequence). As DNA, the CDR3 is TGTGCCAGCAGCCAAGACTATTCACCCCTCCACTTT. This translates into CASSQDYSPLHF.

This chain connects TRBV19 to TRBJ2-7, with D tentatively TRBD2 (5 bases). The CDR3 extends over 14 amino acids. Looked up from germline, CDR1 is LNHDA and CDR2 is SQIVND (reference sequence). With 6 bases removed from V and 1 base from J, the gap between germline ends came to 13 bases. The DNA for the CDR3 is TGTGCCAGTAGCCCCTCGAGGGTGTCCTACGAGCAGTACTTC. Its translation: CASSPSRVSYEQYF.

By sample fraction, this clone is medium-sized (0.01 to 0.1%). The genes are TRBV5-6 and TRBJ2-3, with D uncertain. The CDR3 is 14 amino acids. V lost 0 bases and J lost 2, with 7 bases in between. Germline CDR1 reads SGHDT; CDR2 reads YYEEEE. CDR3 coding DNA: TGTGCCAGCAGCTTGGAACAGCTCACAGATACGCAGTATTTT. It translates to CASSLEQLTDTQYF.

CDR3 sequence (DNA): TGTGCCAGTAGAAATATTGGGACACCTGAAGCTTTCTTT. Its translation: CASRNIGTPEAFF. The V call is TRBV19, the J call TRBJ1-1, with a weak D call TRBD1 (6 bases). With 6 bases removed from V and 6 bases from J, the gap between germline ends came to 14 bases. This CDR3 comprises 13 residues. Germline loops: CDR1 LNHDA, CDR2 SQIVND (reference sequence).

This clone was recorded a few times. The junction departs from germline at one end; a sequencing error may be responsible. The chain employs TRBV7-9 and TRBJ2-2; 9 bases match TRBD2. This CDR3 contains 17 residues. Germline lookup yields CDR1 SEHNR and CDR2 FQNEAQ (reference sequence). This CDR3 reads CASRGRGGRKNPGELFF. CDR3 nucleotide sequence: TGTGCCAGCCGCGGGCGGGGGGGCAGAAAGAACCCCGGGGAGCTGTTTTTT.

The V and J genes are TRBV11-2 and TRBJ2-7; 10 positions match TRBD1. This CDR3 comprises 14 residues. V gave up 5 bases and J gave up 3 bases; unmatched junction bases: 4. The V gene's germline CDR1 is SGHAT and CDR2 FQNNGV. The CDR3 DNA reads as TGTGCCAGCAGCCCCGACAGGGGGCTCTACGAGCAGTACTTC. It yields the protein CASSPDRGLYEQYF.

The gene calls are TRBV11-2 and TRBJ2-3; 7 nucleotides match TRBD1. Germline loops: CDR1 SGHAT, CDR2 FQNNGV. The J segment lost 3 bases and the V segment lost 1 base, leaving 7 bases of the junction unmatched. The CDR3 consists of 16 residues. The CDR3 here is CASSLAATGRTDTQYF. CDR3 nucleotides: TGTGCCAGCAGCTTAGCAGCGACAGGGCGGACAGATACGCAGTATTTT. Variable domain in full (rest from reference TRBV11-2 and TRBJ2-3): EAGVAQSPRYKIIEKRQSVAFWCNPISGHATLYWYQQILGQGPKLLIQFQNNGVVDDSQLPKDRFSAERLKGVDSTLKIQPAKLEDSAVYLCASSLAATGRTDTQYFGPGTRLTVL.

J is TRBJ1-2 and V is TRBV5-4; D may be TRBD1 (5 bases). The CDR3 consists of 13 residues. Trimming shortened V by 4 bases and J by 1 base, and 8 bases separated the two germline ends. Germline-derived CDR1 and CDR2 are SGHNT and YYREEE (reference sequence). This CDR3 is CASSLDSNYGYTF. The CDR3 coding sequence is TGTGCCAGCAGCCTCGACAGTAACTATGGCTACACCTTC. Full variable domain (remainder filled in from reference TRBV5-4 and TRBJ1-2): ETGVTQSPTHLIKTRGQQVTLRCSSQSGHNTVSWYQQALGQGPQFIFQYYREEENGRGNFPPRFSGLQFPNYSSELNVNALELDDSALYLCASSLDSNYGYTFGSGTRLTVV.

This CDR3 is CSVESPPGYTF. The CDR3 nucleotides are TGCAGCGTTGAGTCCCCCCCGGGCTACACCTTC. V gene TRBV29-1 combines with J gene TRBJ1-2; no clear D gene. The V end was cut by 3 bases, the J end by 8 bases, with 10 bases between. The germline CDR1 and CDR2 sequences are SQVTM and ANQGSEA. The CDR3 runs 11 residues.

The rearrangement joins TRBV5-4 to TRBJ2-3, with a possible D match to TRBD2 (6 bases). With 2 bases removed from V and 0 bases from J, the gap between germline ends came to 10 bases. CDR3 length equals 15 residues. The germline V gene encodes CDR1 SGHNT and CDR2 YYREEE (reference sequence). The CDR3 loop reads CASSFGGSSTDTQYF. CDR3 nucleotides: TGTGCCAGCAGCTTCGGGGGTTCTAGCACAGATACGCAGTATTTT.

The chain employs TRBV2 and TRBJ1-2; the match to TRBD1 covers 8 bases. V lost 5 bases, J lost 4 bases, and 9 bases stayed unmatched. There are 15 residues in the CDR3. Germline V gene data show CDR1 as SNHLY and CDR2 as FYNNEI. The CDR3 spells CASSRQGAAVYGYTF. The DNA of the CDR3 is TGTGCCAGCAGTCGGCAGGGGGCGGCGGTCTATGGCTACACCTTC.

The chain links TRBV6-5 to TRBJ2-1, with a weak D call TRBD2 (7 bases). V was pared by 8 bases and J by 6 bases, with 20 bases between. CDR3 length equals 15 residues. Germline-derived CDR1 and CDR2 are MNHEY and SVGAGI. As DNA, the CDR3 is TGTGCCAGCGGAGACCGGGGGGCGTTTTTCAATGAGCAGTTCTTC. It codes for CASGDRGAFFNEQFF.

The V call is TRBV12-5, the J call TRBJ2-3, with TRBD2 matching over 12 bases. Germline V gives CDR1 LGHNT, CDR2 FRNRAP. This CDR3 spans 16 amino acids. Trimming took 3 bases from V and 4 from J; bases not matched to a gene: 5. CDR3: CASGFSLAGGPDTQYF. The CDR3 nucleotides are TGTGCTAGTGGTTTTTCTCTAGCGGGGGGGCCAGATACGCAGTATTTT.

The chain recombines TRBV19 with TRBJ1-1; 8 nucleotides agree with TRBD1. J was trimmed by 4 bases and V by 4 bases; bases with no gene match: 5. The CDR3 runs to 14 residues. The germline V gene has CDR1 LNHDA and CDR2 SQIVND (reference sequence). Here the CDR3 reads CASSRKGQGTEAFF. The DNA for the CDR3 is TGTGCCAGTAGTAGAAAAGGACAGGGCACTGAAGCTTTCTTT.

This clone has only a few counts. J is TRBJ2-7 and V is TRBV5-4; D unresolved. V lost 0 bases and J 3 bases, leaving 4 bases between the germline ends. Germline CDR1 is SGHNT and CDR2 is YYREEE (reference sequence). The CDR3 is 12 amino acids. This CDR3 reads CASSLGHYEQYF. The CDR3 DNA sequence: TGTGCCAGCAGCTTGGGGCACTACGAGCAGTACTTC.

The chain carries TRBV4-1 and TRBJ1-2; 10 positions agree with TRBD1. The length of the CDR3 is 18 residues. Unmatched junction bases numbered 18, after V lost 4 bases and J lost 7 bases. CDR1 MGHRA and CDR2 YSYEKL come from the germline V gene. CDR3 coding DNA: TGCGCCAGCAGCCTGGGGGGACAGGGGATTTTTGTCTCGTCTGGCTACACCTTC. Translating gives CASSLGGQGIFVSSGYTF.

The CDR3 DNA follows: TGTGCCATCAGTGAGTCGACAGGGTCAAACTCTGGAAACACCATATATTTT. Its protein product is CAISESTGSNSGNTIYF. The chain recombines TRBV10-3 with TRBJ1-3; 7 bases line up with TRBD1. The CDR3 contains 17 residues. Germline trimming cut 0 bases from V and 0 bases from J; bases unmatched to any gene: 5. Germline V gene data show CDR1 as ENHRY and CDR2 as SYGVKD.

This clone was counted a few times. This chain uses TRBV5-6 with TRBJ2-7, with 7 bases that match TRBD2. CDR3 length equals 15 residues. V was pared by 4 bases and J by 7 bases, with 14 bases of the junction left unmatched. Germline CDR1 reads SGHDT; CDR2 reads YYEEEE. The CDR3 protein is CASSLGGGPGGEQYF. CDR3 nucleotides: TGTGCCAGCAGCCTGGGCGGGGGACCTGGAGGGGAGCAGTACTTC.

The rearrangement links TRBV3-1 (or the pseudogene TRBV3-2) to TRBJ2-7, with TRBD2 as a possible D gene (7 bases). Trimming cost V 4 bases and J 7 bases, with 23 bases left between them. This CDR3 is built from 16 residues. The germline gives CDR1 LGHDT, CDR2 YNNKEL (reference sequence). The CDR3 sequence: CASSRRLGGGEGEQYF. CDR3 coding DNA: TGTGCCAGCAGCCGCCGACTAGGCGGGGGCGAGGGAGAGCAGTACTTC.

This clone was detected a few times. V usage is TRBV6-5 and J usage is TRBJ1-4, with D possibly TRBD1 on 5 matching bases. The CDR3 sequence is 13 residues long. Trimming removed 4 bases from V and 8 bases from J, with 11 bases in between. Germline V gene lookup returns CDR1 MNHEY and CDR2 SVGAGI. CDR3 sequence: CASSSQGGEKLFF. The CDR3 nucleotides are TGTGCCAGCAGTTCCCAGGGTGGAGAAAAACTGTTTTTT.

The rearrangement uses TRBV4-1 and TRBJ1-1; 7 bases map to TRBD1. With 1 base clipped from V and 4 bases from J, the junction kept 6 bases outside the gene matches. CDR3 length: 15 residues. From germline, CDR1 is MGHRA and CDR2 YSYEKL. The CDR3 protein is CASSQGQGPSTEAFF. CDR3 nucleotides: TGCGCCAGCAGCCAAGGACAGGGTCCCAGCACTGAAGCTTTCTTT.